This T cell receptor beta chain was obtained from a study of T cells in Graves' hyperthyroidism and ophthalmopathy. The investigators amplified TCR beta CDR3 regions from RNA transcripts. First-round RT-PCR of the TCR CDR3 relied on the HTBI primer set. TCRdb reprocessed the multiplex PCR reads via MiXCR and lists one record per CDR3 protein. The data contain approximately 430,000 distinct CDR3 sequences, 14% to 15% of them singletons. Trimming left V 3 bases short and J 3 bases short, with 8 bases between. The CDR3 spans 12 residues. CDR1 DFQATT and CDR2 SNEGSKA come from the germline V gene (reference sequence). This clonotype was found many times.

This chain links TRBV20-1 with TRBJ1-1; D uncertain. Material: blood. The sequence was collected from a man aged 18 to 30 with Graves' ophthalmopathy. The CDR3 protein is CSASGPDTEAFF. CDR3 nucleotides: TGCAGTGCTAGCGGGCCGGACACTGAAGCTTTCTTT.